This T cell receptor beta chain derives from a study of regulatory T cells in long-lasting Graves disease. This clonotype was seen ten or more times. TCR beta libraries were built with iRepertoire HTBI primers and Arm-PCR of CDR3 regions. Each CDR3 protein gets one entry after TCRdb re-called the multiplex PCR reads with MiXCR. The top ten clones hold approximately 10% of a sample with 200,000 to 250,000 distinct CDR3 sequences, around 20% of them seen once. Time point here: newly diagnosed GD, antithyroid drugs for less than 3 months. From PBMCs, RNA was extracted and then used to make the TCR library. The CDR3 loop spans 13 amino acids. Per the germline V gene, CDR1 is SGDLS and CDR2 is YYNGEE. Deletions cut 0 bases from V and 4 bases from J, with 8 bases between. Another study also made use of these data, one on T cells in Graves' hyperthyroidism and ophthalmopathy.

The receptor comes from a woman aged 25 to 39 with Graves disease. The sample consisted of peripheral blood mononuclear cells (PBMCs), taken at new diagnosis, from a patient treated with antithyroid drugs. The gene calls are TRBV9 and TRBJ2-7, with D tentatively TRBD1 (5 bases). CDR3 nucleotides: TGTGCCAGCAGCGTAGAGACAGAATACGAGCAGTACTTC. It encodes CASSVETEYEQYF. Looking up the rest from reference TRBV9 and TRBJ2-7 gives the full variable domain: DSGVTQTPKHLITATGQRVTLRCSPRSGDLSVYWYQQSLDQGLQFLIQYYNGEERAKGNILERFSAQQFPDLHSELNLSSLELGDSALYFCASSVETEYEQYFGPGTRLTVT.